The 19 T cell receptor beta chains listed next were all sequenced from one sample in a study of cytomegalovirus exposure and HLA in healthy donors. PCR employed 60 Vbeta and 13 Jbeta primers. Data came from immunoSEQ multiplex PCR; TCRdb stores just in-frame clones and leaves some out. Altogether roughly 120,000 clones are present, 70% to 80% being singletons, with the ten largest covering more than 15%. Sequencing was done on a sample of PBMCs. The receptors stem from a man aged 50 to 60 in good health and CMV-seropositive.

This clone was observed a single time. The CDR3 DNA follows: TGTGCCAGCAGTGACGAGGCGGCCGGGGCCAACGTCCTGACTTTC. The encoded protein is CASSDEAAGANVLTF. The V gene is TRBV6-4, the J gene TRBJ2-6, with D uncertain. V lost 2 bases and J lost 4, with 9 bases in between. Germline CDR1 is MRHNA and CDR2 is SNTAGT. There are 15 residues in the CDR3.

The chain has TRBV6-5 and TRBJ1-1; a possible D gene is TRBD1 (5 bases). Germline V gene sequence: CDR1 MNHEY, CDR2 SVGAGI. This CDR3 has 15 residues. The V gene lost 7 bases and the J gene lost 5 bases, with 20 bases spanning the gap. The CDR3 loop is CASTLNLGGSTEAFF. As DNA, the CDR3 is TGTGCCAGCACTTTAAATTTGGGGGGGAGTACTGAAGCTTTCTTT.

The V call is TRBV29-1, the J call TRBJ2-7; tentative D call: TRBD1 (6 bases). This CDR3 has 11 residues. Germline-derived CDR1 and CDR2 are SQVTM and ANQGSEA. The V end lost 7 bases, the J end lost 4 bases, and 11 bases lay between the germline ends. CDR3 sequence reads: CSATQGYEQYF. As DNA, the CDR3 is TGCAGCGCTACACAGGGATACGAGCAGTACTTC.

This rearrangement joins TRBV29-1 to TRBJ2-2; D might be TRBD1 (6 bases). The germline gives CDR1 SQVTM, CDR2 ANQGSEA. CDR3 size: 14 residues. V lost 4 bases to trimming and J lost 5 bases, with 14 bases between them. The CDR3, as DNA: TGCAGCGTTGTGAGACAGGATGGGACCGGGGAGCTGTTTTTT. It yields the protein CSVVRQDGTGELFF.

This clone has just one count. The rearrangement uses TRBV29-1 and TRBJ1-1, with no clear D. Trimming left V 5 bases short and J 5 bases short, with 12 bases between. In germline, CDR1 is SQVTM, CDR2 ANQGSEA. This CDR3 contains 12 residues. The CDR3 sequence is CSVFGRATEAFF. The CDR3 DNA reads TGCAGCGTTTTTGGGAGGGCTACTGAAGCTTTCTTT.

The chain combines TRBV18 with TRBJ2-7, with 9 bases fitting TRBD1. V trimming: 2 bases; J trimming: 0 bases; junction bases outside the gene matches: 2. Germline-derived CDR1 and CDR2 are KGHSH and LQKENI. The CDR3 extends over 15 amino acids. The CDR3 DNA reads as TGTGCCAGCTCACCAGACAGGGGGAGCTCCTACGAGCAGTACTTC. Amino acid sequence: CASSPDRGSSYEQYF.

This clone has only a few counts. The gene calls are TRBV19 and TRBJ2-1; maybe TRBD2 (5 bases). Germline-derived CDR1 and CDR2 are LNHDA and SQIVND (reference sequence). V shed 6 bases and J shed 4 bases, with 16 bases lying between them. The CDR3 sequence is 15 residues long. CDR3 DNA: TGTGCCAGTAGGCCGAGGGTGTACGGGTACAATGAGCAGTTCTTC. Its protein product is CASRPRVYGYNEQFF.

This rearrangement joins TRBV5-5 to TRBJ1-5; D remains ambiguous. Trimming removed 0 bases at V and 3 bases at J, with 7 bases between. Germline CDR1 reads SGHKS; CDR2 reads YYEKEE (reference sequence). This CDR3 spans 14 amino acids. CDR3 sequence reads: CASSLDQSNQPQHF. The CDR3 DNA follows: TGTGCCAGCAGCTTGGATCAGTCCAATCAGCCCCAGCATTTT.

CDR3 in amino acids: CASSPAGVSGVTDTQYF. The CDR3 DNA follows: TGTGCCAGCAGCCCCGCGGGAGTTAGCGGGGTAACAGATACGCAGTATTTT. The chain is built from TRBV5-6 and TRBJ2-3; the match to TRBD2 covers 8 bases. The trim removed 4 bases at V and 3 bases at J, leaving 13 bases unmatched. The CDR3 runs to 17 residues. The germline CDR1 and CDR2 sequences are SGHDT and YYEEEE.

The rearrangement links TRBV11-2 to TRBJ2-3; 10 bases map to TRBD2. Germline V gives CDR1 SGHAT, CDR2 FQNNGV. Trimming cost V 3 bases and J 6 bases; bases outside gene matches: 3. The CDR3 contains 14 residues. CDR3 bases: TGTGCCAGCAGCTTCGGACTAGCGGCCGATACGCAGTATTTT. It is translated as CASSFGLAADTQYF. The variable domain in full, with the rest retrieved from reference TRBV11-2 and TRBJ2-3, is EAGVAQSPRYKIIEKRQSVAFWCNPISGHATLYWYQQILGQGPKLLIQFQNNGVVDDSQLPKDRFSAERLKGVDSTLKIQPAKLEDSAVYLCASSFGLAADTQYFGPGTRLTVL.

This chain connects TRBV5-5 to TRBJ2-5, with D maybe TRBD2 (5 bases). V gave up 2 bases and J gave up 0 bases, with 14 bases separating them. The CDR3 is 16 amino acids. CDR1 SGHKS and CDR2 YYEKEE come from the germline V gene (reference sequence). This chain's CDR3 is CASSFPEGEYQETQYF. In DNA form, the CDR3 reads TGTGCCAGCAGCTTTCCCGAGGGAGAGTACCAAGAGACCCAGTACTTC.

The V call is TRBV9, the J call TRBJ2-1; no firm D call. With 0 bases removed from V and 6 bases from J, the gap between germline ends came to 10 bases. Germline V gene lookup returns CDR1 SGDLS and CDR2 YYNGEE. The CDR3 spans 14 residues. In nucleotides, the CDR3 is TGTGCCAGCAGCGTAGGAGGATCGAGCAATGAGCAGTTCTTC. It codes for CASSVGGSSNEQFF.

This sequence joins TRBV19 and TRBJ2-1; 16 nucleotides agree with TRBD2. V trimming: 3 bases; J trimming: 12 bases; junction bases outside the gene matches: 8. This CDR3 contains 16 residues. Per the germline V gene, CDR1 is LNHDA and CDR2 is SQIVND (reference sequence). CDR3 DNA sequence: TGTGCCAGTAGTATGCGGGGGACTAGCGGGAGGGCCGGGCAGTTCTTC. Its translation: CASSMRGTSGRAGQFF.

The chain uses TRBV5-4 and TRBJ2-2, with D hard to call. In germline, CDR1 is SGHNT, CDR2 YYREEE (reference sequence). V lost 4 bases and J lost 5, with 21 bases in between. The CDR3 consists of 17 residues. The CDR3 sequence: CASSPPGLSEGTGELFF. In DNA form, the CDR3 reads TGTGCCAGCAGCCCCCCTGGGCTATCTGAAGGTACCGGGGAGCTGTTTTTT.

The chain carries TRBV4-1 and TRBJ2-7, with a tentative D call TRBD2 (6 bases). In germline, CDR1 is MGHRA, CDR2 YSYEKL. Trimming removed 1 base from V and 7 bases from J, with 11 bases in between. The CDR3 is 13 residues long. The CDR3 loop reads CASSQVGGLEQYF. CDR3 DNA sequence: TGCGCCAGCAGCCAAGTCGGAGGGCTGGAGCAGTACTTC.

This chain connects TRBV2 to TRBJ2-3, with D possibly TRBD2 on 5 matching bases. The CDR3 runs to 15 residues. V gave up 4 bases and J gave up 10 bases, with 21 bases separating them. Germline-derived CDR1 and CDR2 are SNHLY and FYNNEI. The CDR3 loop reads CASSGVASQIQPQYF. In DNA form, the CDR3 reads TGTGCCAGCAGTGGGGTAGCGTCACAGATACAGCCGCAGTATTTT.

This chain joins TRBV11-2 and TRBJ2-7; 11 nucleotides match TRBD2. V shed 3 bases and J 3 bases; nucleotides not matched to a gene: 1. There are 14 residues in the CDR3. In germline, CDR1 is SGHAT, CDR2 FQNNGV. Written as DNA, the CDR3 is TGTGCCAGCAGCTTGGGACTAGCGGACTACGAGCAGTACTTC. Residues: CASSLGLADYEQYF.

The chain couples TRBV13 to TRBJ2-7; D possibly corresponds to TRBD1 (6 bases). Trimming removed 5 bases at V and 0 bases at J, with 11 bases between. In germline, CDR1 is PRHDT, CDR2 FYEKMQ (reference sequence). The CDR3 loop spans 14 amino acids. CDR3 DNA sequence: TGTGCCAGCAGCGACCGGGACACCTCCTACGAGCAGTACTTC. Translation: CASSDRDTSYEQYF.

This clone was recorded a few times. The V call is TRBV14, the J call TRBJ2-2, with no clear D. Trimming stripped 0 bases from V and 5 bases from J, with 7 bases between. The CDR3 contains 14 residues. Germline values: CDR1 SGHDN, CDR2 FVKESK. CDR3 residues: CASSQDLQTGELFF. CDR3 DNA sequence: TGTGCCAGCAGCCAAGATCTCCAGACCGGGGAGCTGTTTTTT.